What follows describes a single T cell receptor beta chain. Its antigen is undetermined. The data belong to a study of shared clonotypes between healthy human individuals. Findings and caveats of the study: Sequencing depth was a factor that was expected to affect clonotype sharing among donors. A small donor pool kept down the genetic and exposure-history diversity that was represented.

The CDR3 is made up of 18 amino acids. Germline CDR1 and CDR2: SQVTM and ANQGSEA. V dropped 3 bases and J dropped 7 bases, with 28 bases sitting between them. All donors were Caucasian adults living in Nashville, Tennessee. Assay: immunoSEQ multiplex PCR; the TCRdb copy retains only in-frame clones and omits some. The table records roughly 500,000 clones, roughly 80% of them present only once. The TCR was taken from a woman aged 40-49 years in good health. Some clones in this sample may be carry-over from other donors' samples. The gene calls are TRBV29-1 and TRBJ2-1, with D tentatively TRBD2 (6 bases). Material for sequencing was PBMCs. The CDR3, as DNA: TGCAGCGTTGATCCCCTCGTGGTGGCGGGACCCCTGAAAAATGAGCAGTTCTTC. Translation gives CSVDPLVVAGPLKNEQFF.